The 5 T cell receptor beta chains below all came from one sample that was sequenced in a study of CD8 T cells in Susac syndrome. The authors reverse transcribed roughly 0.5 to 1 ug RNA with random hexamers. TCRdb used MiXCR to reprocess the immunoSEQ multiplex PCR reads, holding one entry per CDR3 protein. Of under 200,000 distinct CDR3 sequences listed, about 91% were seen once; the top ten hold approximately 0.086%. The sequenced sample was CD4+ T cells from PBMCs. These receptors originate from a human donor with Susac syndrome.

This clonotype was counted between two and nine times. The CDR3 protein is CASSFRGLGKNIQYF. CDR3 in DNA: TGTGCCAGCAGTTTCCGGGGCCTAGGTAAAAACATTCAGTACTTC. J is TRBJ2-4 and V is TRBV6-2 or TRBV6-3; D might be TRBD1 or TRBD2, each matching 5 bases. CDR1 is MNHEY and CDR2 is SVGEGT in the germline V gene. CDR3 length equals 15 residues. Trimming pared 4 bases from V and 4 bases from J, leaving 14 bases between.

As DNA, the CDR3 is TGTGCCATCGCAGGGGGGATCGGGGAGCTGTTTTTT. Residues: CAIAGGIGELFF. V gene TRBV10-3 combines with J gene TRBJ2-2, with D perhaps matching TRBD1 (7 bases). CDR1 is ENHRY and CDR2 is SYGVKD in the germline V gene. CDR3 length equals 12 residues. V was shortened by 8 bases and J by 7 bases, with 11 bases between the two germline ends.

The chain combines TRBV29-1 with TRBJ2-1, with D tentatively TRBD2 (6 bases). The CDR3 is 11 amino acids. Germline V CDR1 and CDR2: SQVTM, ANQGSEA. V dropped 8 bases and J dropped 7 bases, with 12 bases sitting between them. The CDR3 loop reads CSSGGFNEQFF. For the CDR3, the DNA is TGCAGCTCTGGGGGGTTTAATGAGCAGTTCTTC.

The V gene is TRBV25-1, the J gene TRBJ2-2; D remains ambiguous. This CDR3 contains 15 residues. Trimming stripped 1 base from V and 3 bases from J, with 9 bases between. Germline CDR1 and CDR2: MGHDK and SYGVNS. The CDR3 reads CASSESAGDTGELFF. The CDR3 bases are TGTGCCAGCAGTGAATCGGCTGGAGACACCGGGGAGCTGTTTTTT.

This chain uses TRBV7-6 with TRBJ1-2; 10 bases map to TRBD1. The CDR3 extends over 13 amino acids. V shed 6 bases and J 9 bases; nucleotides not matched to a gene: 7. Germline assignment: CDR1 SGHVS and CDR2 FNYEAQ. As DNA, the CDR3 is TGTGCCAGCAGTCCGGGACAGGGGATAAGCTACACCTTC. Residues: CASSPGQGISYTF.